Listed here are 31 T cell receptor beta chains from one sample, sequenced in a study of blood T cell repertoires in COVID-19 (TCRdb year 2020). Library preparation used the immunoSEQ multiplex PCR assay. TCRdb stores this immuneACCESS table with in-frame sequences only. Part of the clones is absent; in the studies checked, under half of the shortfall reflects unresolved V genes, and no reason is known for the rest. The sample table contains approximately 400,000 clones; only one count was recorded for more than 65% of them. The top ten clonotypes cover approximately 1% of the sample. Material for sequencing was peripheral blood. Every receptor here comes from a human donor with acute or convalescent COVID-19. The donor label of this sample is uncertain.

The chain links TRBV18 to TRBJ1-1, with a possible D match to TRBD1 (5 bases). Germline V gives CDR1 KGHSH, CDR2 LQKENI. V shed 5 bases and J shed 3 bases, with 13 bases lying between them. This CDR3 comprises 14 residues. CDR3: CASSTLRGDTEAFF. Here the CDR3 DNA reads TGTGCCAGCTCAACACTCCGGGGGGACACTGAAGCTTTCTTT.

The chain recombines TRBV19 with TRBJ1-2; TRBD1 matches at 7 bases. The CDR3 extends over 14 amino acids. The V gene end was trimmed by 3 bases and the J gene end by 7 bases; junction bases not matched to a gene: 8. Germline V gene data show CDR1 as LNHDA and CDR2 as SQIVND (reference sequence). This CDR3 reads CASSIRDRFFGYTF. In DNA form, the CDR3 reads TGTGCCAGTAGTATCCGGGACAGATTCTTTGGCTACACCTTC.

V and J are TRBV6-1 and TRBJ2-7; a possible D gene is TRBD2 (5 bases). The CDR3 runs 12 residues. The V gene's germline CDR1 is MNHNS and CDR2 SASEGT. V shed 1 base and J shed 10 bases, with 11 bases lying between them. The CDR3 loop is CASSEGELLQYF. The CDR3 DNA reads as TGTGCCAGCAGTGAAGGGGAGCTACTCCAGTACTTC.

The chain recombines TRBV25-1 with TRBJ1-1; perhaps TRBD1 as D (5 bases). The germline gives CDR1 MGHDK, CDR2 SYGVNS. The germline V and J ends were trimmed by 8 bases and 4 bases, with 14 bases remaining between them. The CDR3 contains 13 residues. CDR3 sequence reads: CASRTGGVTEAFF. In DNA, the CDR3 is TGTGCCAGCCGGACCGGAGGGGTCACTGAAGCTTTCTTT.

Here the CDR3 DNA reads TGTGCCAGCCGGAGGGACGACGGAAACTATGGCTACACCTTC. It yields the protein CASRRDDGNYGYTF. This chain uses TRBV7-9 with TRBJ1-2; perhaps TRBD1 as D (5 bases). The CDR3 loop spans 14 amino acids. Trimming stripped 8 bases from V and 2 bases from J, with 15 bases between. Per the germline V gene, CDR1 is SEHNR and CDR2 is FQNEAQ (reference sequence).

The chain couples TRBV3-1 (or the pseudogene TRBV3-2) to TRBJ2-5; 8 nucleotides match TRBD1. The V and J ends lost 1 base and 5 bases, in that order; junction bases with no gene match: 3. The V gene's germline CDR1 is LGHDT and CDR2 YNNKEL (reference sequence). The length of the CDR3 is 14 residues. CDR3 DNA sequence: TGTGCCAGCAGCCAAGCAGGGGGCCGGGAGACCCAGTACTTC. It yields the protein CASSQAGGRETQYF.

CDR3 bases: TGTGCCAGCAGCTTAACGAGGTCCAGGGGCGGTGACACTGAAGCTTTCTTT. Translated: CASSLTRSRGGDTEAFF. The V call is TRBV11-3, the J call TRBJ1-1, with a possible D match to TRBD1 (6 bases). V lost 2 bases to trimming and J lost 3 bases, with 19 bases between them. This CDR3 region has 17 residues. Germline V gene sequence: CDR1 SGHNT, CDR2 YENEEA.

This chain uses TRBV6-5 with TRBJ1-1, with 7 positions matching TRBD1. This CDR3 is 14 amino acids long. Trimming cost V 6 bases and J 3 bases; bases outside gene matches: 7. Germline loops: CDR1 MNHEY, CDR2 SVGAGI. This chain's CDR3 is CASSPGTDYTEAFF. CDR3 DNA: TGTGCCAGCAGCCCCGGGACAGACTACACTGAAGCTTTCTTT.

The chain is built from TRBV2 and TRBJ2-7, with a possible D match to TRBD1 (7 bases). Trimming took off 8 bases at V and 2 bases at J, with 13 bases between the two ends. From germline, CDR1 is SNHLY and CDR2 FYNNEI. CDR3 length equals 13 residues. The CDR3 here is CASRQGGTYEQYF. CDR3 coding DNA: TGTGCCAGCCGACAGGGCGGGACCTACGAGCAGTACTTC. Using reference TRBV2 and TRBJ2-7 for the parts outside the CDR3, the full variable domain is EPEVTQTPSHQVTQMGQEVILRCVPISNHLYFYWYRQILGQKVEFLVSFYNNEISEKSEIFDDQFSVERPDGSNFTLKIRSTKLEDSAMYFCASRQGGTYEQYFGPGTRLTVT.

The rearrangement links TRBV7-9 to TRBJ1-2, with D possibly matching TRBD1 (6 bases). The V end was cut by 5 bases, the J end by 0 bases, with 22 bases between. Germline V gene data show CDR1 as SEHNR and CDR2 as FQNEAQ (reference sequence). CDR3 length equals 18 residues. The CDR3 sequence is CASSSNRGGQLANYGYTF. The CDR3 DNA reads TGTGCCAGCAGCAGCAACCGTGGCGGACAGTTAGCTAACTATGGCTACACCTTC. The full variable domain, in which reference TRBV7-9 and TRBJ1-2 provide the parts outside the CDR3, is DTGVSQNPRHKITKRGQNVTFRCDPISEHNRLYWYRQTLGQGPEFLTYFQNEAQLEKSRLLSDRFSAERPKGSFSTLEIQRTEQGDSAMYLCASSSNRGGQLANYGYTFGSGTRLTVV.

This chain links TRBV7-2 with TRBJ2-7, with 9 bases lining up with TRBD2. Trimming cost V 8 bases and J 7 bases; bases outside gene matches: 9. Germline values: CDR1 SGHTA, CDR2 FQGNSA. The CDR3 loop spans 13 amino acids. CDR3 DNA: TGTGCCAGCCAGCGGGGGGCCGTGAGAGAGCAGTACTTC. Translated: CASQRGAVREQYF. Drawing the rest from reference TRBV7-2 and TRBJ2-7, the complete variable domain is GAGVSQSPSNKVTEKGKDVELRCDPISGHTALYWYRQSLGQGLEFLIYFQGNSAPDKSGLPSDRFSAERTGGSVSTLTIQRTQQEDSAVYLCASQRGAVREQYFGPGTRLTVT.

This clone appeared a few times. The chain uses TRBV20-1 and TRBJ2-7, with no clear D. Trimming took 7 bases from V and 5 from J, leaving 6 bases between them. The length of the CDR3 is 9 residues. CDR1 is DFQATT and CDR2 is SNEGSKA in the germline V gene (reference sequence). The DNA for the CDR3 is TGCAGTGTTGGCCACGAGCAGTACTTC. It is translated as CSVGHEQYF.

The chain combines TRBV11-2 with TRBJ1-2; the D is unclear. The CDR3 length is 15 residues. Germline V gene lookup returns CDR1 SGHAT and CDR2 FQNNGV. Trimming pared 5 bases from V and 8 bases from J, leaving 21 bases between. CDR3 sequence: CASSPSGSQYGGYTF. The CDR3 DNA sequence: TGTGCCAGCAGCCCTAGCGGGTCCCAATACGGCGGCTACACCTTC.

V and J are TRBV28 and TRBJ2-1; D ambiguous. Trimming removed 6 bases from V and 5 bases from J, with 8 bases in between. Germline CDR1 and CDR2: MDHEN and SYDVKM. The CDR3 spans 12 residues. CDR3 coding DNA: TGTGCCAGCAGCCCAGTCCACAATGAGCAGTTCTTC. Amino acids: CASSPVHNEQFF.

CDR3: CASSYSSFRNSPLHF. The CDR3, as DNA: TGTGCCAGCAGTTACTCGAGTTTCAGGAATTCACCCCTCCACTTT. The V and J genes are TRBV6-5 and TRBJ1-6; no definite D call. The CDR3 contains 15 residues. The V end lost 0 bases, the J end lost 7 bases, and 10 bases lay between the germline ends. CDR1 and CDR2 from the germline V gene are MNHEY and SVGAGI.

The chain recombines TRBV27 with TRBJ1-6, with D possibly being TRBD1 (6 bases). The V gene lost 4 bases and the J gene lost 8 bases, with 21 bases spanning the gap. The germline CDR1 and CDR2 sequences are MNHEY and SMNVEV (reference sequence). This CDR3 spans 17 amino acids. The CDR3 here is CASSYPPQGSIDSPLHF. CDR3 DNA: TGTGCCAGCAGTTACCCCCCCCAGGGGAGTATTGATTCACCCCTCCACTTT.

CDR3 amino acids: CASSLWGGGGYTF. CDR3 in DNA: TGTGCCAGCAGTTTGTGGGGAGGAGGTGGCTACACCTTC. The chain has TRBV27 and TRBJ1-2, with no clear D. This CDR3 has 13 amino acids. V was trimmed by 3 bases and J by 7 bases, leaving 12 bases between them. The germline gives CDR1 MNHEY, CDR2 SMNVEV (reference sequence).

This chain's CDR3 is CASGREGYTQYF. The CDR3 DNA reads TGTGCCAGCGGACGGGAGGGATATACGCAGTATTTT. The rearrangement joins TRBV2 to TRBJ2-3, with TRBD2 matching over 8 bases. J was trimmed by 7 bases and V by 8 bases; bases with no gene match: 5. The CDR3 extends over 12 amino acids. Germline values: CDR1 SNHLY, CDR2 FYNNEI.

This clone was observed once. The chain couples TRBV18 to TRBJ1-3; no reliable D call. The CDR3 spans 17 residues. Between the trimmed V and J ends, which lost 2 bases and 0 bases, there was a span of 14 bases. Germline V gene data show CDR1 as KGHSH and CDR2 as LQKENI. In DNA form, the CDR3 reads TGTGCCAGCTCACCAACTTCGCGAGCGTACTCTGGAAACACCATATATTTT. It encodes CASSPTSRAYSGNTIYF.

This clone was seen a few times. The chain combines TRBV7-2 with TRBJ1-5; D is ambiguous. Germline loops: CDR1 SGHTA, CDR2 FQGNSA. This CDR3 comprises 13 residues. The germline V and J ends were trimmed by 3 bases and 0 bases, with 3 bases remaining between them. The CDR3, as DNA: TGTGCCAGCAGCTTGCGTAGCAATCAGCCCCAGCATTTT. Translation gives CASSLRSNQPQHF.

The chain combines TRBV7-2 with TRBJ2-1; 13 bases line up with TRBD2. This CDR3 has 15 residues. J lost 7 bases, V lost 2 bases, and 2 bases had no gene match. Germline V gene data show CDR1 as SGHTA and CDR2 as FQGNSA. The CDR3 DNA is TGTGCCAGCAGCTTATCACTAGCGGGAGGGAATGAGCAGTTCTTC. As protein: CASSLSLAGGNEQFF.

The chain uses TRBV6-1 and TRBJ2-7, with TRBD2 matching 7 bases. The CDR3 runs 16 residues. With V trimmed by 1 base and J by 0 bases, 6 bases remained unmatched. Per the germline V gene, CDR1 is MNHNS and CDR2 is SASEGT. This chain's CDR3 is CASSEGMGGGSYEQYF. CDR3 DNA: TGTGCCAGCAGTGAAGGAATGGGCGGGGGCTCCTACGAGCAGTACTTC.

This chain links TRBV7-9 with TRBJ1-1; D is undetermined. The CDR3 spans 17 residues. Trimming pared 1 base from V and 1 base from J, leaving 16 bases between. The germline CDR1 and CDR2 sequences are SEHNR and FQNEAQ (reference sequence). This chain's CDR3 is CASSLDRGLEKNTEAFF. The CDR3 DNA follows: TGTGCCAGCAGCTTAGATAGAGGGCTCGAGAAGAACACTGAAGCTTTCTTT. Full variable domain (remainder filled in from reference TRBV7-9 and TRBJ1-1): DTGVSQNPRHKITKRGQNVTFRCDPISEHNRLYWYRQTLGQGPEFLTYFQNEAQLEKSRLLSDRFSAERPKGSFSTLEIQRTEQGDSAMYLCASSLDRGLEKNTEAFFGQGTRLTVV.

The chain links TRBV6-5 to TRBJ2-3; D is possibly TRBD2 (5 bases). The V end was cut by 6 bases, the J end by 1 base, with 11 bases between. Germline-derived CDR1 and CDR2 are MNHEY and SVGAGI. The length of the CDR3 is 14 residues. In nucleotides, the CDR3 is TGTGCCAGCAGGACTACCGCACGCACAGATACGCAGTATTTT. Its protein product is CASRTTARTDTQYF.

The gene calls are TRBV27 and TRBJ2-7; 11 bases align to TRBD1. Germline CDR1 and CDR2: MNHEY and SMNVEV (reference sequence). The CDR3 extends over 15 amino acids. Trimming took 4 bases from V and 7 from J; bases not matched to a gene: 9. This chain's CDR3 is CASSSHGDRGYEQYF. CDR3 DNA: TGTGCCAGCAGTTCTCATGGGGACAGGGGGTATGAGCAGTACTTC.

The chain uses TRBV2 and TRBJ2-1, with 7 bases matching TRBD2. This CDR3 comprises 16 residues. CDR1 SNHLY and CDR2 FYNNEI come from the germline V gene. V was pared by 7 bases and J by 2 bases, with 11 bases of the junction left unmatched. The CDR3 DNA sequence: TGTGCCAGCACTCTGCGGAGCGGGGCCACCTACAATGAGCAGTTCTTC. Translation: CASTLRSGATYNEQFF.

This rearrangement joins TRBV11-2 to TRBJ2-2; TRBD2 matches at 7 bases. The CDR3 consists of 16 residues. CDR1 and CDR2 from the germline V gene are SGHAT and FQNNGV. The V and J ends lost 6 bases and 1 base, in that order; junction bases with no gene match: 8. The CDR3 coding sequence is TGTGCCAGCAGGGGGCGTGGGAGGGTGAACACCGGGGAGCTGTTTTTT. Residues: CASRGRGRVNTGELFF.

The genes are TRBV5-6 and TRBJ2-3; possible D gene TRBD1, 5 bases. Trimming took off 0 bases at V and 6 bases at J, with 8 bases between the two ends. CDR3 length: 13 residues. Per the germline V gene, CDR1 is SGHDT and CDR2 is YYEEEE. CDR3 coding DNA: TGTGCCAGCAGCTTGGACAGGCCGGATACGCAGTATTTT. Translated: CASSLDRPDTQYF. The full variable domain, in which reference TRBV5-6 and TRBJ2-3 provide the parts outside the CDR3, is DAGVTQSPTHLIKTRGQQVTLRCSPKSGHDTVSWYQQALGQGPQFIFQYYEEEERQRGNFPDRFSGHQFPNYSSELNVNALLLGDSALYLCASSLDRPDTQYFGPGTRLTVL.

This chain uses TRBV3-1 (or the pseudogene TRBV3-2) with TRBJ2-5, with 12 bases lining up with TRBD2. Germline V gives CDR1 LGHDT, CDR2 YNNKEL (reference sequence). The junction had 4 bases not matched to a gene; V was cut back by 4 bases and J by 1 base. The CDR3 is 16 residues long. CDR3 protein: CASSPGLAGSQETQYF. As DNA, the CDR3 is TGTGCCAGCAGCCCAGGACTAGCGGGGAGCCAAGAGACCCAGTACTTC.

The CDR3 DNA follows: TGTGCCAGCAGCCCTCGGGAGAGCAAATACTATGGCTACACCTTC. As protein: CASSPRESKYYGYTF. This chain links TRBV7-9 with TRBJ1-2, with unresolved D. The ends were cut back, 5 bases at V and 3 bases at J, with 16 bases in the middle. CDR1 is SEHNR, CDR2 FQNEAQ, per germline (reference sequence). The length of the CDR3 is 15 residues.

This clone is a singleton in its sample. The chain links TRBV29-1 to TRBJ2-7, with 7 positions matching TRBD1. The V gene end was trimmed by 5 bases and the J gene end by 2 bases; junction bases not matched to a gene: 9. CDR3 length: 14 residues. The germline gives CDR1 SQVTM, CDR2 ANQGSEA. CDR3 region: CSVSLQGRTYEQYF. The CDR3 DNA reads as TGCAGCGTTTCCCTACAGGGGCGAACCTACGAGCAGTACTTC.